Given below is one TCR beta chain in context. These data come from a study of blood T cell repertoires in COVID-19. Study details: Acute and convalescent COVID-19 samples came from the United States, Italy and Spain. From T cells, B-cell-depleted T cells, or PBMCs came the material, which was cDNA or gDNA.

Methods used by the authors: From reference gene primer amplification, estimates of nucleated cell counts were derived. Using immunoSEQ multiplex PCR, the repertoire was profiled, and TCRdb retains in-frame clones only, with some absent. V and J calls plus clone size are reproduced from that table; the DNA served to infer D and trimming. The table includes 130,000 or so clones, over 55% detected once. Sequenced input: peripheral blood. The receptor was isolated from a woman in her 70s with acute or convalescent COVID-19.

The CDR3 DNA follows: TGTGCCAGCAGCTTGCACTACGCCGGGGAGCTGTTTTTT. Amino acids: CASSLHYAGELFF. The chain combines TRBV11-3 with TRBJ2-2; D unresolved. This CDR3 region has 13 residues. Germline lookup yields CDR1 SGHNT and CDR2 YENEEA. V was shortened by 3 bases and J by 6 bases, with 8 bases between the two germline ends.